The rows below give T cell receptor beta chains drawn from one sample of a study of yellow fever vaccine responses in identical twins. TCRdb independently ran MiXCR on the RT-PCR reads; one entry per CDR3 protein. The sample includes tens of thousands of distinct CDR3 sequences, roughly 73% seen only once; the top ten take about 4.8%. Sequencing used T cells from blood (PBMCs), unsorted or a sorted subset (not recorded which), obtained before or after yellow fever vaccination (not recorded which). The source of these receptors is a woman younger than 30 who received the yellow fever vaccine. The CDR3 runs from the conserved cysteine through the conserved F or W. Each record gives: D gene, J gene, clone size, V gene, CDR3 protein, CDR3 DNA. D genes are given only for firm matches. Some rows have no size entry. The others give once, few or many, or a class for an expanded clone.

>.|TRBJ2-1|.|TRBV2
CASSGDTNNEQFF
TGTGCCAGCAGTGGGGACACCAACAATGAGCAGTTCTTC
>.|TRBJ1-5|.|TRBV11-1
CASSPPLQGSTQPQHF
TGTGCCAGCAGCCCACCCCTTCAGGGGTCCACTCAGCCCCAGCATTTT
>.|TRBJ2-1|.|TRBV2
CANLLTPKRNNEQFF
TGTGCCAACCTTCTGACACCCAAGAGAAACAATGAGCAGTTCTTC
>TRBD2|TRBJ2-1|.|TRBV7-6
CASGLAGVDEQFF
TGTGCCAGCGGTCTAGCGGGAGTCGATGAGCAGTTCTTC
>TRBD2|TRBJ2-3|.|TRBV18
CASSPAGGPTDTQYF
TGTGCCAGCTCACCAGCGGGGGGGCCCACAGATACGCAGTATTTT
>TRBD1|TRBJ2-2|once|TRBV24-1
CATRPGQVDTGELFF
TGTGCCACCAGACCGGGACAGGTTGACACCGGGGAGCTGTTTTTT
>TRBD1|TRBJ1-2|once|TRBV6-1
CASSEAGQDYGYTF
TGTGCCAGCAGTGAAGCGGGACAGGACTATGGCTACACCTTC
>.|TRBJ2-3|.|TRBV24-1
CATSDFEGHTDTQYF
TGTGCCACCAGTGATTTTGAGGGGCACACAGATACGCAGTATTTT
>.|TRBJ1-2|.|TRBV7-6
CASSPGGLYGYTF
TGTGCCAGCAGCCCCGGGGGACTCTATGGCTACACCTTC
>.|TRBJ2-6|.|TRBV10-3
CAISFTFSSGANVLTF
TGTGCCATCAGTTTTACCTTTAGCTCTGGGGCCAACGTCCTGACTTTC
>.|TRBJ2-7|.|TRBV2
CASSRDPYEQYF
TGTGCCAGCAGTAGGGACCCCTACGAGCAGTACTTC